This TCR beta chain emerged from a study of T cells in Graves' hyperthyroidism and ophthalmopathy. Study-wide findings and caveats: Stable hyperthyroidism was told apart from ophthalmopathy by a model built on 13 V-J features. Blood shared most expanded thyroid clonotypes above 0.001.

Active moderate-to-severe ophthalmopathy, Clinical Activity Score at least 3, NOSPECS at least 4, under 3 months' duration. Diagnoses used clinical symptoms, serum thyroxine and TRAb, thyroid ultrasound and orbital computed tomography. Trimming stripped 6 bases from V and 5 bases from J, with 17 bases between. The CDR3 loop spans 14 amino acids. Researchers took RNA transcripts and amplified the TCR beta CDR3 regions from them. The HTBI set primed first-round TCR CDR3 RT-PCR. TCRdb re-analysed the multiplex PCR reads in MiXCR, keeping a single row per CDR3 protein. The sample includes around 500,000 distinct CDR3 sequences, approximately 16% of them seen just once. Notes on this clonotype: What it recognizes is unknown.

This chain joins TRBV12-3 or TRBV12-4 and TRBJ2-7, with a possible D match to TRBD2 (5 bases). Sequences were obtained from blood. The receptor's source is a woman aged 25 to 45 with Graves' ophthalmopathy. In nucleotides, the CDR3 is TGTGCCAGCAGCCTATTCAGGCGGGCGGACGAGCAGTACTTC. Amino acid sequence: CASSLFRRADEQYF.